Included here is one TCR beta chain sequence, with context. These data belong to a study of blood T cell repertoires in COVID-19. Study details: The samples span acute and convalescent COVID-19 from the United States, Italy and Spain. From T cells, B-cell-depleted T cells, or PBMCs came the material, which was cDNA or gDNA.

Libraries were prepared by immunoSEQ multiplex PCR; TCRdb keeps only in-frame clonotypes and omits some of them. The table lists some 100,000 clones, just over 85% of them singletons. V was pared by 4 bases and J by 3 bases, with 12 bases of the junction left unmatched. Per the germline V gene, CDR1 is ENHRY and CDR2 is SYGVKD. The CDR3 runs to 17 residues. The chain couples TRBV10-3 to TRBJ1-2, with 9 bases lining up with TRBD1. The sample consisted of peripheral blood. The receptor comes from a human donor in a cohort sampled during active COVID-19. The CDR3 reads CAISGTGAPFQHYGYTF. The CDR3, as DNA: TGTGCCATCAGTGGGACAGGGGCCCCCTTCCAACACTATGGCTACACCTTC.